Below, 11 T cell receptor beta chains from the same sample are listed, as sequenced in a study of regulatory T cells in long-lasting Graves disease. Both iRepertoire HTBI primers and Arm-PCR of CDR3 regions were used to build the TCR beta libraries. MiXCR, applied by TCRdb to the multiplex PCR reads, yields one record per CDR3 protein. The top ten clones hold more than 35% of a sample with 300,000 to 400,000 distinct CDR3 sequences, 15% to 20% of them seen once. The time point was: newly diagnosed GD, antithyroid drugs for less than 3 months. There was RNA extracted from PBMCs, and the TCR library was made from it. This material consisted of peripheral blood mononuclear cells (PBMCs), taken at new diagnosis, from a patient treated with antithyroid drugs. Receptors were obtained from a female donor with Graves disease.

This clonotype was seen at least ten times. The rearrangement uses TRBV27 and TRBJ2-7; weak D call: TRBD2 (5 bases). The V and J ends lost 0 bases and 1 base respectively, with 10 bases between them. CDR1 is MNHEY and CDR2 is SMNVEV in the germline V gene (reference sequence). CDR3 length: 15 amino acids. CDR3 protein: CASSLSPGLSYEQYF. The CDR3 nucleotides are TGTGCCAGCAGTTTATCGCCGGGATTATCCTACGAGCAGTACTTC.

This clonotype was picked up many times. The chain combines TRBV12-3 or TRBV12-4 with TRBJ2-7, with 7 bases identical to TRBD1. V dropped 6 bases and J dropped 2; count of bases not matched to a gene: 7. The CDR3 runs 14 residues. CDR3 sequence: CASRETGTAYEQYF. In nucleotides, the CDR3 is TGTGCCAGCAGAGAGACAGGGACGGCCTACGAGCAGTACTTC.

The chain joins TRBV11-1 to TRBJ2-1; 7 bases agree with TRBD2. Per the germline V gene, CDR1 is SGHAT and CDR2 is FQDESV (reference sequence). With V trimmed by 0 bases and J by 7 bases, 9 bases remained unmatched. The CDR3 is made up of 16 amino acids. The CDR3: CASSLAGGEWNNEQFF. The DNA for the CDR3 is TGTGCCAGCAGCTTAGCGGGGGGGGAGTGGAATAATGAGCAGTTCTTC.

This chain connects TRBV10-1 to TRBJ2-7; D is uncertain. The V gene's germline CDR1 is WNHNN and CDR2 SYGVQD (reference sequence). V gave up 4 bases and J gave up 1 base, with 11 bases separating them. CDR3 length equals 14 residues. CDR3 sequence reads: CASSVGSSSYEQYF. CDR3 DNA sequence: TGCGCCAGCAGTGTGGGGTCCTCTTCCTACGAGCAGTACTTC.

Many counts were recorded for this clonotype. The chain uses TRBV5-5 and TRBJ1-5; D not certain. CDR1 and CDR2 (germline): SGHKS, YYEKEE (reference sequence). Trimming pared 3 bases from V and 1 base from J, leaving 11 bases between. The CDR3 has 15 residues. The CDR3 region has the DNA TGTGCCAGCAGCTGGCTGGAAGGGAGCAATCAGCCCCAGCATTTT. This sequence encodes CASSWLEGSNQPQHF.

In the case of this clonotype: A read error may produce the germline difference seen at one junction end. The rearrangement links TRBV3-1 to TRBJ2-5; the D is unclear. This CDR3 is built from 14 residues. Germline loops: CDR1 LGHDT, CDR2 YNNKEL (reference sequence). The CDR3 protein is CASSQGLRKETQFF. The CDR3 DNA reads as TGTGCCAGCAGCCAAGGCTTAAGGAAAGAGACCCAGTTCTTT.

This clonotype was seen repeatedly, ten times or more. V and J are TRBV20-1 and TRBJ1-4; maybe TRBD1 (5 bases). Germline V gene sequence: CDR1 DFQATT, CDR2 SNEGSKA (reference sequence). V gave up 5 bases and J gave up 7 bases, with 17 bases separating them. The CDR3 contains 14 residues. CDR3 nucleotides: TGCAGTGCTCGGGAGGTGGGGCTCGGTGAAAAACTGTTTTTT. The encoded protein is CSAREVGLGEKLFF.

This clonotype was observed at least ten times. CDR3 in DNA: TGTGCCTGGAGTGTAGTAGCAGGTCCGGGGGGTGAAGCTTTCTTT. It encodes CAWSVVAGPGGEAFF. The V call is TRBV30, the J call TRBJ1-1; D is perhaps TRBD1 (5 bases). Trimming removed 0 bases from V and 7 bases from J, with 18 bases in between. There are 15 residues in the CDR3. Germline V gene lookup returns CDR1 GTSNPN and CDR2 SVGIG (reference sequence).

This clonotype has a handful of counts. The chain uses TRBV2 and TRBJ2-5; D is possibly TRBD2 (5 bases). The CDR3 length is 14 residues. Per the germline V gene, CDR1 is SNHLY and CDR2 is FYNNEI. The V gene lost 3 bases and the J gene lost 3 bases, with 11 bases spanning the gap. The DNA of the CDR3 is TGTGCCAGCAGTGATTTAGCGTATAAAGAGACCCAGTACTTC. This codes for CASSDLAYKETQYF.

This clonotype was counted ten times or more. V usage is TRBV2 and J usage is TRBJ2-7; 13 nucleotides agree with TRBD2. The V gene end was trimmed by 3 bases and the J gene end by 2 bases; junction bases not matched to a gene: 4. Germline lookup yields CDR1 SNHLY and CDR2 FYNNEI. The CDR3 is made up of 16 amino acids. Here the CDR3 reads CASSDELAGGPYEQYF. DNA of the CDR3: TGTGCCAGCAGTGATGAACTAGCGGGAGGGCCCTACGAGCAGTACTTC.

The sample holds many counts of this clonotype. This rearrangement joins TRBV25-1 to TRBJ1-5; D possibly corresponds to TRBD1 (6 bases). Per germline, CDR1 MGHDK and CDR2 SYGVNS. This CDR3 has 16 amino acids. V was pared by 2 bases and J by 2 bases, with 13 bases between. CDR3 DNA sequence: TGTGCCAGCAGTGAAAACAGGGCAGGGGGCAATCAGCCCCAGCATTTT. Protein product: CASSENRAGGNQPQHF.